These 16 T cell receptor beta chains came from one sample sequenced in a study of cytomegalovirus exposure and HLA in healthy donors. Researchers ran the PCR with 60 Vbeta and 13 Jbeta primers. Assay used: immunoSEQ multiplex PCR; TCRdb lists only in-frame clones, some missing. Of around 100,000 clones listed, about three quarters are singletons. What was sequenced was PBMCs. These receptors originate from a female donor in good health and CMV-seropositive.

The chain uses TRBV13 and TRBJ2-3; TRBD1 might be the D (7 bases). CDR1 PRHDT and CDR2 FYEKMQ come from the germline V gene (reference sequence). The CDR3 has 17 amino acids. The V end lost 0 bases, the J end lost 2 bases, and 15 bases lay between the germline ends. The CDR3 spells CASSLGAGQLNTDTQYF. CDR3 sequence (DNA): TGTGCCAGCAGCTTAGGCGCGGGACAGCTAAACACAGATACGCAGTATTTT. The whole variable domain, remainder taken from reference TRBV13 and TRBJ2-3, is AAGVIQSPRHLIKEKRETATLKCYPIPRHDTVYWYQQGPGQDPQFLISFYEKMQSDKGSIPDRFSAQQFSDYHSELNMSSLELGDSALYFCASSLGAGQLNTDTQYFGPGTRLTVL.

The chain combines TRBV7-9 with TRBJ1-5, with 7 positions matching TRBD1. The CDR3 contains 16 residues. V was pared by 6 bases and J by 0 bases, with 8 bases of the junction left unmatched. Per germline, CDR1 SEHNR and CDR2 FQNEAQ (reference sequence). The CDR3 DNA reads TGTGCCAGCAGTCGACAGGGCTTGTCTAGCAATCAGCCCCAGCATTTT. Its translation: CASSRQGLSSNQPQHF.

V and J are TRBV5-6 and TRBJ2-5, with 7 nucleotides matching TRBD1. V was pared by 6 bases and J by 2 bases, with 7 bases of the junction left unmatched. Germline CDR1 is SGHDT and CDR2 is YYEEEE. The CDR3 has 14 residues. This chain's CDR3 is CASNFGDRQETQYF. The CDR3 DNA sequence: TGTGCCAGCAACTTTGGGGACAGACAAGAGACCCAGTACTTC.

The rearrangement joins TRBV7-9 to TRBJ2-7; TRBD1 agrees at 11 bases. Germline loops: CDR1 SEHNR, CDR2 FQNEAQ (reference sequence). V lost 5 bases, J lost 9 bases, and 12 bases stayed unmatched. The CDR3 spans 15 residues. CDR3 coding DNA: TGTGCCAGCAGCCTCTCCAGGACAGGGGGCGCCGGGCAGTACTTC. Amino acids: CASSLSRTGGAGQYF.

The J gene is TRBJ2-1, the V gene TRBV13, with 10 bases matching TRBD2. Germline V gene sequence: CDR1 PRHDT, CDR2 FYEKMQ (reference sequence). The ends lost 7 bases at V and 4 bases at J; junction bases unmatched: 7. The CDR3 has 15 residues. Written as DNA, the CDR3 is TGTGCCAGCACCCCAGCGACTAGCGGGTACAATGAGCAGTTCTTC. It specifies CASTPATSGYNEQFF.

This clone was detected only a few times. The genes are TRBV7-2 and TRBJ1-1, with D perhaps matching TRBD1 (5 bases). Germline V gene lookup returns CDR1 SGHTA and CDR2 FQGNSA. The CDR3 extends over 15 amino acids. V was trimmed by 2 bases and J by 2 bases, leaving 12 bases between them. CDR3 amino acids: CASSLYSGSNTEAFF. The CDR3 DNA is TGTGCCAGCAGCTTATATTCAGGGTCTAACACTGAAGCTTTCTTT.

CDR3 nucleotides: TGTGCCAGCAGTGCGGGGGGGCTGGGGACAGATACGCAGTATTTT. Protein: CASSAGGLGTDTQYF. V gene TRBV27 combines with J gene TRBJ2-3; TRBD2 aligns across 9 bases. Germline assignment: CDR1 MNHEY and CDR2 SMNVEV (reference sequence). This CDR3 is 15 amino acids long. V was pared by 5 bases and J by 3 bases, with 6 bases of the junction left unmatched.

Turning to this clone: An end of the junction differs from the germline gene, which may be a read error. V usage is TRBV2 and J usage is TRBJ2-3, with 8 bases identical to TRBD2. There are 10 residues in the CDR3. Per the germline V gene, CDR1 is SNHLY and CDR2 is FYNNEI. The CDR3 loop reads CASRDRGGDF. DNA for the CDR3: TGTGCCAGCCGGGACCGGGGGGGAGATTTT.

The CDR3 here is CASSQMGQGTGNTIYF. The CDR3 DNA sequence: TGCGCCAGCAGCCAAATGGGACAGGGCACTGGAAACACCATATATTTT. The genes are TRBV5-1 and TRBJ1-3; 9 bases map to TRBD1. This CDR3 comprises 16 residues. Germline V gives CDR1 SGHRS, CDR2 YFSETQ. The junction had 7 bases not matched to a gene; V was cut back by 4 bases and J by 2 bases.

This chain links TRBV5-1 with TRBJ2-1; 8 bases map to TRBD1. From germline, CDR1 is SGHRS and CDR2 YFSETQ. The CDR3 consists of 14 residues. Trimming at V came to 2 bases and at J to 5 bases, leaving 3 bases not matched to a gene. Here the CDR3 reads CASSFRTGNNEQFF. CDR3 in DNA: TGCGCCAGCAGCTTCCGGACAGGGAACAATGAGCAGTTCTTC.

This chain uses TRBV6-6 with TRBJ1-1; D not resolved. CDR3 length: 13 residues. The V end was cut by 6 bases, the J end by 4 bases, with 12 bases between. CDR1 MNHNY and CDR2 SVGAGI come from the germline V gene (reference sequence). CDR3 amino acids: CASSGVFGTEAFF. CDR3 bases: TGTGCCAGCAGCGGGGTCTTCGGCACTGAAGCTTTCTTT.

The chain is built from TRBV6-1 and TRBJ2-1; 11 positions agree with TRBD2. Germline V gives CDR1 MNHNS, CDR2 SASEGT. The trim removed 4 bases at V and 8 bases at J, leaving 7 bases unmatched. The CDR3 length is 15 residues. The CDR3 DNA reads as TGTGCCAGCAGTGTTCGACTAGCGGGAAGCGATGAGCAGTTCTTC. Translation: CASSVRLAGSDEQFF.

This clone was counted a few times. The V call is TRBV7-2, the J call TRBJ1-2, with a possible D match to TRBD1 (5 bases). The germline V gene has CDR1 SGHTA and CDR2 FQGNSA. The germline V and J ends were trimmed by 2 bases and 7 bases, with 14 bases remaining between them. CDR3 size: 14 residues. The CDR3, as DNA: TGTGCCAGCAGCTTAACTTTGGGGCAGGGTGGCTACACCTTC. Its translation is CASSLTLGQGGYTF.

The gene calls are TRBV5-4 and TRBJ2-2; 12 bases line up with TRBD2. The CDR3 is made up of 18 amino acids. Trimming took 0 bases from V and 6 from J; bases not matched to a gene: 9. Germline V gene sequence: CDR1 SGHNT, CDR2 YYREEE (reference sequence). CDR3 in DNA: TGTGCCAGCAGCTTGGGCCTAGCGGGAGGGCAGGGCCCCGGGGAGCTGTTTTTT. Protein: CASSLGLAGGQGPGELFF.

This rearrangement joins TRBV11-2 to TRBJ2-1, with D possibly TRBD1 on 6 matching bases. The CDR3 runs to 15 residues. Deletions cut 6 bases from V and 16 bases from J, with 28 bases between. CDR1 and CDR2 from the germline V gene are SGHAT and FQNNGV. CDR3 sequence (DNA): TGTGCCAGCAGGCCAATCCGGGACATCACCCGAGGTAGCTTCTTC. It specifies CASRPIRDITRGSFF.

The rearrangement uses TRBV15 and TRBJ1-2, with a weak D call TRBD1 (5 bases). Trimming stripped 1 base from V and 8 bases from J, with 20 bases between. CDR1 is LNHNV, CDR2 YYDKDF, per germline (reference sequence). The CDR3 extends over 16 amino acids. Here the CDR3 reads CATSRVGAQGYTGYTF. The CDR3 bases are TGTGCCACCAGCAGAGTGGGTGCCCAGGGATACACGGGCTACACCTTC. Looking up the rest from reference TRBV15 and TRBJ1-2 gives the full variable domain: DAMVIQNPRYQVTQFGKPVTLSCSQTLNHNVMYWYQQKSSQAPKLLFHYYDKDFNNEADTPDNFQSRRPNTSFCFLDIRSPGLGDTAMYLCATSRVGAQGYTGYTFGSGTRLTVV.